This entry lists 22 T cell receptor beta chains sequenced from one sample in a study of T cell repertoires in cytomegalovirus infection (dated by TCRdb to about 2019). TCRdb shows the sequencer as Illumina HiSeq 1500. TCRdb reworked the public reads: Q25 trimming with fastp, MiXCR clone assembly, productive beta chains retained. Here each entry gathers all rows of one CDR3 protein and keeps the most common genes and DNA. Present in this sample are 700,000 to 850,000 distinct CDR3 sequences, approximately 32% of which were seen just once. Of the sample, 9.5% to 15% falls within the top ten clones. Their antigens remain unidentified. The intended sense of this specimen's treatment or condition label: in vitro stimulation with specific CMV peptide epitopes to enrich CMV-specific T cells. The sequencing here drew on cultured CD8+ T cells from PBMCs, taken from culture after CMV antigen stimulation. These receptors came from a human donor in good health (CMV status not recorded). Some clones in this sample may be carry-over from other donors' samples.

The CDR3 reads CASSQDPGDLLVSGYTF. The CDR3 bases are TGTGCCAGCAGCCAAGATCCGGGGGACCTGTTGGTCTCGGGCTACACCTTC. The genes are TRBV3-1 and TRBJ1-2, with D possibly being TRBD1 (5 bases). CDR3 size: 17 residues. CDR1 LGHDT and CDR2 YNNKEL come from the germline V gene (reference sequence). The V end lost 0 bases, the J end lost 8 bases, and 22 bases lay between the germline ends.

The chain uses TRBV7-9 and TRBJ1-2, with no clear D. The CDR3 consists of 15 residues. Looked up from germline, CDR1 is SEHNR and CDR2 is FQNEAQ (reference sequence). V shed 6 bases and J shed 4 bases, with 18 bases lying between them. CDR3 in amino acids: CASSPTLSVGYGYTF. The CDR3 coding sequence is TGTGCCAGCAGTCCCACCCTTTCGGTTGGCTATGGCTACACCTTC.

A few counts support this clonotype. The rearrangement uses TRBV7-2 and TRBJ2-7, with TRBD2 matching over 8 bases. This CDR3 spans 15 amino acids. Germline V gene lookup returns CDR1 SGHTA and CDR2 FQGNSA. The trim removed 5 bases at V and 0 bases at J, leaving 6 bases unmatched. This CDR3 reads CASSQSGGLSYEQYV. The CDR3 nucleotides are TGTGCCAGCAGCCAAAGCGGGGGTCTCTCCTACGAGCAGTACGTC.

The chain is built from TRBV4-3 and TRBJ2-3; 7 nucleotides agree with TRBD2. Germline assignment: CDR1 LGHNA and CDR2 YSLEER. This CDR3 is built from 15 residues. The V gene end was trimmed by 5 bases and the J gene end by 1 base; junction bases not matched to a gene: 6. CDR3 in amino acids: CASSETSRRTDTQYF. CDR3 DNA sequence: TGCGCCAGCAGCGAGACTAGCCGACGCACAGATACGCAGTATTTT.

The chain carries TRBV9 and TRBJ2-3; maybe TRBD2 (7 bases). V lost 4 bases, J lost 2 bases, and 11 bases lay in between. Germline V CDR1 and CDR2: SGDLS, YYNGEE. CDR3 length: 14 amino acids. CDR3 residues: CASSRGDTTDTQYF. DNA of the CDR3: TGTGCCAGCAGCCGGGGGGACACCACAGATACGCAGTATTTT. The variable domain in full, completed from reference TRBV9 and TRBJ2-3, reads DSGVTQTPKHLITATGQRVTLRCSPRSGDLSVYWYQQSLDQGLQFLIQYYNGEERAKGNILERFSAQQFPDLHSELNLSSLELGDSALYFCASSRGDTTDTQYFGPGTRLTVL.

The table lists this clonotype with many counts. The V and J genes are TRBV7-8 and TRBJ1-2; D is perhaps TRBD1 (5 bases). This CDR3 region has 14 residues. Germline values: CDR1 SGHVS, CDR2 FQNEAQ. Trimming took off 3 bases at V and 6 bases at J, with 14 bases between the two ends. The CDR3 nucleotides read TGTGCCAGCAGCTTCTCCGGGACTCCGGATGGCTACACCTTC. Translation: CASSFSGTPDGYTF.

The chain employs TRBV4-2 and TRBJ2-5; 9 nucleotides match TRBD2. The V gene end was trimmed by 1 base and the J gene end by 2 bases; junction bases not matched to a gene: 8. Germline assignment: CDR1 LGHNA and CDR2 YNFKEQ. This CDR3 has 17 residues. The CDR3 region has the DNA TGTGCCAGCAGCCAAGTAAGCCCTAGCGGGGCTCAAGAGACCCAGTACTTC. Translated, it gives CASSQVSPSGAQETQYF.

This clonotype has a single count. The V gene is TRBV7-9, the J gene TRBJ2-2, with D perhaps TRBD1 or TRBD2 (6 bases each). This CDR3 contains 18 residues. Germline CDR1 SEHNR, CDR2 FQNEAQ (reference sequence). Trimming took 4 bases from V and 2 from J, leaving 20 bases between them. The CDR3, as DNA: TGTGCCAGCAGCTCAACGGTTTTACGGGGGCATAACACCGGGGAGCTGTTTTTT. Its translation: CASSSTVLRGHNTGELFF.

V is TRBV20-1 and J is TRBJ2-7, with 9 positions matching TRBD2. CDR1 DFQATT and CDR2 SNEGSKA come from the germline V gene (reference sequence). This CDR3 contains 14 residues. V trimming: 1 base; J trimming: 2 bases; junction bases outside the gene matches: 3. CDR3 bases: TGCAGTGCTAGAGGACTAGCGGTCCCCTACGAGCAGTACTTC. Amino acid sequence: CSARGLAVPYEQYF.

This clonotype was counted many times. CDR3 nucleotide sequence: TGCGCCAGCAGCCCCCCGGGGAATCAGCCCCAGCATTTT. Translating it yields CASSPPGNQPQHF. The V gene is TRBV4-1, the J gene TRBJ1-5; D remains unclear. V lost 4 bases, J lost 4 bases, and 8 bases lay in between. CDR1 is MGHRA and CDR2 is YSYEKL in the germline V gene. CDR3 length: 13 amino acids.

The chain couples TRBV6-5 to TRBJ1-1, with a tentative D call TRBD1 (6 bases). The germline gives CDR1 MNHEY, CDR2 SVGAGI. Trimming took off 6 bases at V and 2 bases at J, with 16 bases between the two ends. The CDR3 is 15 residues long. For the CDR3, the DNA is TGTGCCAGCAGCCCGGGACACTTGGGTAACACTGAAGCTTTCTTT. Its protein product is CASSPGHLGNTEAFF.

The chain is built from TRBV5-4 and TRBJ2-3; possible D gene TRBD1, 6 bases. Trimming removed 4 bases from V and 7 bases from J, with 13 bases in between. CDR1 is SGHNT and CDR2 is YYREEE in the germline V gene (reference sequence). This CDR3 region has 13 residues. CDR3: CASSPFQGNTQYF. CDR3 DNA: TGTGCCAGCAGCCCCTTCCAGGGGAATACGCAGTATTTT.

In this sample, this clonotype turned up a few times. The chain joins TRBV10-3 to TRBJ2-6; D is perhaps TRBD1 (6 bases). The ends were cut back, 4 bases at V and 0 bases at J, with 16 bases in the middle. This CDR3 contains 18 residues. Germline CDR1 reads ENHRY; CDR2 reads SYGVKD. The CDR3 DNA reads TGTGCCATCAGTGGGAGGACAGAATTAACCTCTGGGGCCAACGTCCTGACTTTC. It is translated as CAISGRTELTSGANVLTF.

This clonotype occurred a few times. V and J are TRBV6-2 or TRBV6-3 and TRBJ2-1; 8 bases are shared with TRBD1. CDR1 is MNHEY, CDR2 SVGEGT, per germline. The length of the CDR3 is 16 residues. The V gene end was trimmed by 5 bases and the J gene end by 3 bases; junction bases not matched to a gene: 9. CDR3: CASSQTTGVYYNEQFF. The CDR3 bases are TGTGCCAGCAGTCAAACGACAGGGGTCTACTACAATGAGCAGTTCTTC.

This clonotype was picked up many times. The V gene is TRBV27, the J gene TRBJ1-5, with 8 bases aligning to TRBD1. The CDR3 spans 15 residues. The V segment lost 6 bases and the J segment 4 bases; nucleotides outside the gene matches: 8. CDR1 MNHEY and CDR2 SMNVEV come from the germline V gene (reference sequence). DNA of the CDR3: TGTGCCAGCAGCTTAGACAGGGGAGGTAATCAGCCCCAGCATTTT. It encodes CASSLDRGGNQPQHF.

This clonotype was observed a few times. The chain is built from TRBV7-9 and TRBJ1-4, with D hard to call. Germline-derived CDR1 and CDR2 are SEHNR and FQNEAQ (reference sequence). The germline V and J ends were trimmed by 1 base and 6 bases, with 12 bases remaining between them. There are 15 residues in the CDR3. CDR3 sequence: CASSLDGDSDEKLFF. DNA for the CDR3: TGTGCCAGCAGCTTAGATGGGGATAGCGATGAAAAACTGTTTTTT. Full variable domain (outside the CDR3, taken from reference TRBV7-9 and TRBJ1-4): DTGVSQNPRHKITKRGQNVTFRCDPISEHNRLYWYRQTLGQGPEFLTYFQNEAQLEKSRLLSDRFSAERPKGSFSTLEIQRTEQGDSAMYLCASSLDGDSDEKLFFGSGTQLSVL.

V is TRBV5-6 and J is TRBJ2-2; TRBD2 is a possible D gene (6 bases). This CDR3 has 17 amino acids. The germline gives CDR1 SGHDT, CDR2 YYEEEE. V lost 6 bases, J lost 7 bases, and 25 bases lay in between. CDR3 amino acids: CASNLWRAFGLHGELFF. CDR3 sequence (DNA): TGTGCCAGCAACCTCTGGAGGGCATTCGGGCTCCACGGGGAGCTGTTTTTT.

The J gene is TRBJ2-7, the V gene TRBV27; D is possibly TRBD1 (6 bases). Trimming left V 7 bases short and J 5 bases short, with 15 bases between. Per the germline V gene, CDR1 is MNHEY and CDR2 is SMNVEV (reference sequence). The CDR3 runs 13 residues. CDR3: CASNSGTYNEQYF. The DNA of the CDR3 is TGTGCCAGCAATTCCGGGACATATAACGAGCAGTACTTC.

The V gene is TRBV29-1, the J gene TRBJ1-2; maybe TRBD1 (5 bases). V dropped 6 bases and J dropped 4 bases, with 12 bases sitting between them. The CDR3 runs 12 residues. CDR1 and CDR2 from the germline V gene are SQVTM and ANQGSEA. The CDR3 is CSVEGSTYGYTF. The CDR3 coding sequence is TGCAGCGTGGAGGGGAGTACCTATGGCTACACCTTC.

This clonotype appeared many times. The chain has TRBV6-1 and TRBJ2-7; 11 nucleotides agree with TRBD2. V was pared by 0 bases and J by 7 bases, with 11 bases of the junction left unmatched. The CDR3 is 17 residues long. The germline CDR1 and CDR2 sequences are MNHNS and SASEGT. The CDR3 here is CASSEARWTSGSTEQYV. The CDR3 nucleotides read TGTGCCAGCAGTGAAGCGCGGTGGACTAGCGGGTCTACGGAGCAGTACGTC.

The chain is built from TRBV19 and TRBJ1-1; no clear D gene. Deletions cut 2 bases from V and 0 bases from J, with 13 bases between. CDR1 is LNHDA and CDR2 is SQIVND in the germline V gene (reference sequence). This CDR3 spans 16 amino acids. The DNA of the CDR3 is TGTGCCAGTAGTATATCATTCGAGGGAGTGAACACTGAAGCTTTCTTT. Its protein product is CASSISFEGVNTEAFF.

This sequence joins TRBV7-8 and TRBJ1-5; tentatively, D is TRBD1 (6 bases). This CDR3 region has 15 residues. V shed 4 bases and J shed 1 base, with 11 bases lying between them. Germline V gene sequence: CDR1 SGHVS, CDR2 FQNEAQ. CDR3 coding DNA: TGTGCCAGCAGCTACCCGGGACACAGCAATCAGCCCCAGCATTTT. This codes for CASSYPGHSNQPQHF.